Reported below is one T cell receptor (beta chain). One junction end disagrees with the germline gene, perhaps due to a read error. This specimen belongs to a study of T cells in Graves' hyperthyroidism and ophthalmopathy. The CDR3 has 14 amino acids. From germline, CDR1 is KGHSH and CDR2 LQKENI. TCR beta CDR3 sequences were amplified from RNA transcripts. Carried out on the TCR CDR3, a first-round RT-PCR used the HTBI primer set. TCRdb re-called the multiplex PCR reads with MiXCR, one entry per CDR3 protein. The sample holds over 150,000 distinct CDR3 sequences, around 16% seen once. The J gene is TRBJ2-7, the V gene TRBV18; D uncertain. The sequence derives from a woman aged 45 to 65 with Graves' hyperthyroidism. The sequencing sample was made of blood. CDR3 amino acids: CASSPPANSYEQCF. The CDR3 DNA follows: TGTGCCAGCTCACCGCCCGCCAATTCCTACGAGCAGTGCTTC.